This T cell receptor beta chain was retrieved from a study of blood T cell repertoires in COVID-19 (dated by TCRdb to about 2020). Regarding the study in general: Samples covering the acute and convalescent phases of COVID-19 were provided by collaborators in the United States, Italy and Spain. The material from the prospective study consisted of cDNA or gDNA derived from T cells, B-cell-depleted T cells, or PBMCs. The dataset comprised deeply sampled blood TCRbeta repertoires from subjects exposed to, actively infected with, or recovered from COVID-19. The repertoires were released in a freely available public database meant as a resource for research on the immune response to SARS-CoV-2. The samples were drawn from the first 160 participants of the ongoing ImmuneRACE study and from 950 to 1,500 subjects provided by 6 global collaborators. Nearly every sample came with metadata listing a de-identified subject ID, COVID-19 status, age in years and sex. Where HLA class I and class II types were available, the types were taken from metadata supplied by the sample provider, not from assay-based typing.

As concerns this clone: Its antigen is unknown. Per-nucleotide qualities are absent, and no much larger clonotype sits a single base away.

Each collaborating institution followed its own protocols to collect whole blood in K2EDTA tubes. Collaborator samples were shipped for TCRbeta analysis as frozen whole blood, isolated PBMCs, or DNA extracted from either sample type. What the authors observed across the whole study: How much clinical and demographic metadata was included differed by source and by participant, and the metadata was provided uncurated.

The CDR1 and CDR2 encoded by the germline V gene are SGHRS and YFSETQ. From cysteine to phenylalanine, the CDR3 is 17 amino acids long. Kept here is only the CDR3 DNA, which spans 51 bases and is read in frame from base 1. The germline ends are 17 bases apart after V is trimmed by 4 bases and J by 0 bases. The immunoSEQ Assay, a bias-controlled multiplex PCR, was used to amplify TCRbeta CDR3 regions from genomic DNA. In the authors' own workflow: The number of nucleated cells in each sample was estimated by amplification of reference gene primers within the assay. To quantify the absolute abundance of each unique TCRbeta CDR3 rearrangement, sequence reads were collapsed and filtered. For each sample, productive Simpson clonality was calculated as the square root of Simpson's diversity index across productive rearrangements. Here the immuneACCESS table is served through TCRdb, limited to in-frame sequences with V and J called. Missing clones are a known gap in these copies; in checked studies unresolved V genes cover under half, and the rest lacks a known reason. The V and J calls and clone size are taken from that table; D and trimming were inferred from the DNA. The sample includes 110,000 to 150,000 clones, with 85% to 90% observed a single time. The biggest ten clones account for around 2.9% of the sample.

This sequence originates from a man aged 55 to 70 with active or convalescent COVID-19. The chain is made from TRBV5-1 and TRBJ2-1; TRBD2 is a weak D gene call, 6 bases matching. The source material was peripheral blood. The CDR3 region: CASSQRLAWGSYNEQFF. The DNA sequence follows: TGCGCCAGCAGCCAGAGGCTAGCGTGGGGCTCCTACAATGAGCAGTTCTTC.